The 23 T cell receptor beta chains below all came from one sample that was sequenced in a study of response to subunit inactivated influenza vaccine. Each CDR3 protein gets one entry after TCRdb re-called the RT-PCR reads with MiXCR. The sample has around 520,000 distinct CDR3 sequences, approximately 12% seen once. Sequenced material: PBMCs from blood, taken on the day of vaccination. All receptors come from a man aged 50 to 59 who received an inactivated influenza vaccine.

The V call is TRBV7-2, the J call TRBJ2-5, with D hard to call. The CDR3 consists of 12 residues. V lost 5 bases and J lost 4, with 8 bases in between. Germline loops: CDR1 SGHTA, CDR2 FQGNSA. CDR3 nucleotides: TGTGCCAGCAGCCCTCTTATAGAGACCCAGTACTTC. Encoded protein: CASSPLIETQYF.

On this clonotype: At one end, the junction sequence differs from germline, possibly due to a read error. The chain carries TRBV7-7 and TRBJ2-7; 8 bases match TRBD1. The CDR3 is 14 amino acids. The germline V gene encodes CDR1 SSHAT and CDR2 FNYEAQ (reference sequence). The CDR3 DNA follows: TGTGCTAGCAGCCCAGGACAGGGCTACGACGAGCAGTACTTC. This encodes CASSPGQGYDEQYF.

This clonotype was counted a few times. The V call is TRBV27, the J call TRBJ2-1, with no clear D. V shed 0 bases and J shed 2 bases, with 17 bases lying between them. CDR3 size: 18 residues. CDR1 and CDR2 (germline): MNHEY, SMNVEV (reference sequence). CDR3 nucleotides: TGTGCCAGCAGTTTATCGTCGCCTAGTCGCGGAACCTACAATGAGCAGTTCTTC. This encodes CASSLSSPSRGTYNEQFF.

Concerning this clonotype: The CDR3 carries no conserved terminal phenylalanine or tryptophan, so it likely arises from a read error. V and J are TRBV7-3 and TRBJ2-1, with a possible D match to TRBD1 (6 bases). Germline V gene data show CDR1 as SGHTA and CDR2 as FQGTGA. This CDR3 comprises 16 residues. Trimming pared 4 bases from V and 2 bases from J, leaving 15 bases between. CDR3 residues: CASSSSGARTYNEQFS. CDR3 DNA sequence: TGTGCCAGCAGCTCCTCAGGGGCTAGAACCTACAATGAGCAGTTCTCC.

This sequence joins TRBV24-1 and TRBJ2-3, with 10 bases matching TRBD2. This CDR3 contains 16 residues. The junction had 7 bases not matched to a gene; V was cut back by 5 bases and J by 3 bases. Per the germline V gene, CDR1 is KGHDR and CDR2 is SFDVKD. CDR3 coding DNA: TGTGCCACCAGTGGGTCTAGCGGGAGAAAAACAGATACGCAGTATTTT. Residues: CATSGSSGRKTDTQYF.

The chain links TRBV6-5 to TRBJ1-2; D is ambiguous. The CDR3 spans 13 residues. Trimming shortened V by 0 bases and J by 5 bases, and 7 bases separated the two germline ends. CDR1 and CDR2 (germline): MNHEY, SVGAGI. The CDR3 loop is CASSYSRGYGYTF. In DNA form, the CDR3 reads TGTGCCAGCAGTTACTCGAGAGGTTATGGCTACACCTTC.

The rearrangement joins TRBV20-1 to TRBJ2-4, with D uncertain. V shed 6 bases and J shed 0 bases, with 12 bases lying between them. Germline loops: CDR1 DFQATT, CDR2 SNEGSKA (reference sequence). The CDR3 is 14 residues long. The CDR3 bases are TGCAGTGCCTTTACTACTCTAGCCAAAAACATTCAGTACTTC. It codes for CSAFTTLAKNIQYF.

V usage is TRBV4-3 and J usage is TRBJ2-5; D is unresolved. This CDR3 contains 14 residues. Trimming cost V 4 bases and J 2 bases, with 11 bases left between them. The germline V gene has CDR1 LGHNA and CDR2 YSLEER. The CDR3 sequence: CASSLDTEQETQYF. The CDR3 region has the DNA TGCGCCAGCAGCCTCGACACGGAGCAAGAGACCCAGTACTTC.

This clonotype was seen more than once but under ten times. The chain employs TRBV19 and TRBJ2-5; TRBD2 might be the D (6 bases). The germline V gene encodes CDR1 LNHDA and CDR2 SQIVND (reference sequence). This CDR3 spans 14 amino acids. Trimming removed 6 bases at V and 1 base at J, with 12 bases between. CDR3 sequence reads: CASSPTSFQETQYF. The CDR3 DNA sequence: TGTGCCAGTAGCCCAACTAGCTTCCAAGAGACCCAGTACTTC.

This clonotype was recorded once. The CDR3 DNA follows: TGTGCCAGCAGCTTAGGACTAGCGGTTAGCACAGATACGCAGTATTTT. Encoded protein: CASSLGLAVSTDTQYF. This sequence joins TRBV11-3 and TRBJ2-3, with TRBD2 matching 9 bases. In germline, CDR1 is SGHNT, CDR2 YENEEA. With 1 base clipped from V and 0 bases from J, the junction kept 2 bases outside the gene matches. This CDR3 is built from 16 residues.

The chain is built from TRBV29-1 and TRBJ1-1; no definite D call. The CDR3 spans 14 residues. The V gene's germline CDR1 is SQVTM and CDR2 ANQGSEA. The V and J ends lost 1 base and 2 bases respectively, with 11 bases between them. Written as DNA, the CDR3 is TGCAGCGTTGAAGTTGGCAGTGCTAACACTGAAGCTTTCTTT. This codes for CSVEVGSANTEAFF.

The V gene is TRBV20-1, the J gene TRBJ2-5, with TRBD1 as a possible D gene (5 bases). The CDR3 extends over 12 amino acids. The germline CDR1 and CDR2 sequences are DFQATT and SNEGSKA (reference sequence). Deletions cut 1 base from V and 5 bases from J, with 8 bases between. In nucleotides, the CDR3 is TGCAGTGCTAGAGGGGGCTGGGAGACCCAGTACTTC. As protein: CSARGGWETQYF.

This clonotype was detected a few times. The chain employs TRBV7-2 and TRBJ1-2; the D gene is possibly TRBD1 (6 bases). The germline CDR1 and CDR2 sequences are SGHTA and FQGNSA. Trimming cost V 6 bases and J 3 bases, with 11 bases left between them. The CDR3 length is 13 residues. The CDR3 here is CASRPTGYYGYTF. CDR3 nucleotides: TGTGCCAGCAGACCAACAGGGTACTATGGCTACACCTTC.

The chain has TRBV20-1 and TRBJ2-1; 9 positions agree with TRBD2. CDR1 is DFQATT and CDR2 is SNEGSKA in the germline V gene (reference sequence). CDR3 size: 15 residues. Unmatched junction bases numbered 6, after V lost 2 bases and J lost 4 bases. CDR3 sequence: CSARLAGRPYNEQFF. Written as DNA, the CDR3 is TGCAGTGCTAGACTAGCGGGGCGTCCGTACAATGAGCAGTTCTTC.

In the case of this clonotype: The junction does not match germline at one end; this may be a read error. The chain uses TRBV7-9 and TRBJ2-2; TRBD2 matches at 7 bases. CDR1 is SEHNR and CDR2 is FQNEAQ in the germline V gene (reference sequence). The CDR3 covers 17 residues. The CDR3 protein is CASSSTRASGGTGELSF. CDR3 nucleotides: TGTGCCAGCAGCTCGACTCGGGCTAGCGGAGGGACCGGGGAGCTGTCTTTT.

V usage is TRBV29-1 and J usage is TRBJ2-1; D could derive from TRBD1 or TRBD2 (6 bases each). Germline CDR1 is SQVTM and CDR2 is ANQGSEA. V was pared by 4 bases and J by 9 bases, with 10 bases between. CDR3 length: 11 amino acids. The CDR3 nucleotides are TGCAGCGTTGGCGGAGGGGGTGAGCAGTTCTTC. It codes for CSVGGGGEQFF.

This clonotype has just a few counts. This sequence joins TRBV28 and TRBJ2-1; 13 nucleotides line up with TRBD2. This CDR3 region has 15 residues. Per germline, CDR1 MDHEN and CDR2 SYDVKM. Trimming at V came to 5 bases and at J to 7 bases, leaving 5 bases not matched to a gene. CDR3 loop: CASSKLAGGGNEQFF. The CDR3 coding sequence is TGTGCCAGCAGTAAACTAGCGGGGGGGGGGAATGAGCAGTTCTTC.

About this clonotype: Since a much larger clone is just one base distant, this may be a read error. The V gene is TRBV5-8, the J gene TRBJ1-3; D gene uncertain. The germline gives CDR1 SGHTS, CDR2 YDEGEE. This CDR3 has 16 residues. The CDR3 sequence: CASSSGRTHSENTIYF. The CDR3 nucleotides read TGTGCCAGCAGCTCGGGGAGGACCCACTCTGAAAACACCATATATTTT.

This clonotype appeared a few times. The chain carries TRBV29-1 and TRBJ2-2; D gene unclear. CDR1 SQVTM and CDR2 ANQGSEA come from the germline V gene. This CDR3 is built from 12 residues. Trimming took 4 bases from V and 2 from J, leaving 5 bases between them. CDR3 sequence: CSVGINTGELFF. Here the CDR3 DNA reads TGCAGCGTTGGGATTAACACCGGGGAGCTGTTTTTT.

Ten or more counts support this clonotype. The chain links TRBV29-1 to TRBJ2-1, with D perhaps TRBD1 or TRBD2 (6 bases each). CDR1 and CDR2 (germline): SQVTM, ANQGSEA. Trimming took 8 bases from V and 11 from J, leaving 25 bases between them. The CDR3 totals 14 residues. The DNA for the CDR3 is TGCAGCATCTACAGGGATCCTAGCGACAGAAAGCAGTTCTTC. Amino acid sequence: CSIYRDPSDRKQFF.

The J gene is TRBJ1-5, the V gene TRBV20-1; D unresolved. CDR1 and CDR2 (germline): DFQATT, SNEGSKA (reference sequence). Trimming removed 5 bases at V and 0 bases at J, with 14 bases between. This CDR3 region has 15 residues. CDR3 bases: TGCAGTGCTCTCACACGAAGTAATAGCAATCAGCCCCAGCATTTT. It is translated as CSALTRSNSNQPQHF.

V usage is TRBV29-1 and J usage is TRBJ2-1, with 9 bases identical to TRBD1. With 5 bases clipped from V and 7 bases from J, the junction kept 12 bases outside the gene matches. The germline CDR1 and CDR2 sequences are SQVTM and ANQGSEA. The CDR3 extends over 15 amino acids. DNA for the CDR3: TGCAGCGTTTTTCCGGGACAGGGTTTGTGGAATGAGCAGTTCTTC. Translation: CSVFPGQGLWNEQFF.

The chain links TRBV6-1 to TRBJ2-4; the D gene could be TRBD1 or TRBD2 (5 bases each). The length of the CDR3 is 17 residues. V was pared by 3 bases and J by 6 bases, with 21 bases between. In germline, CDR1 is MNHNS, CDR2 SASEGT. The CDR3 DNA reads TGTGCCAGCAGTGACCCCCGGGACCCTTTACAAACAAACATTCAGTACTTC. It specifies CASSDPRDPLQTNIQYF.